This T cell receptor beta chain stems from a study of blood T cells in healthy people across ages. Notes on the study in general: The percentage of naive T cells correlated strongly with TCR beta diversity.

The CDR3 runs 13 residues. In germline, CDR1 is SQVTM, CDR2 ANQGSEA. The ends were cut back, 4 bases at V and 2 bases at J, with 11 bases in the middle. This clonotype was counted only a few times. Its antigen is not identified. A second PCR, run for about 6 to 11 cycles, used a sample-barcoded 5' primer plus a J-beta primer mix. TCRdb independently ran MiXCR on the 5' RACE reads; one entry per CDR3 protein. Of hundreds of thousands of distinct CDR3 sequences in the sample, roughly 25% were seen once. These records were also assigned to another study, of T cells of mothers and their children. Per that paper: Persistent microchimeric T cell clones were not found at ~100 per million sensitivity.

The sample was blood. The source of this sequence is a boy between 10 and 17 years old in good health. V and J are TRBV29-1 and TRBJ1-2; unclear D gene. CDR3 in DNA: TGCAGCGTTGCCTGGGGTAAGAACTATGGCTACACCTTC. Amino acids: CSVAWGKNYGYTF.